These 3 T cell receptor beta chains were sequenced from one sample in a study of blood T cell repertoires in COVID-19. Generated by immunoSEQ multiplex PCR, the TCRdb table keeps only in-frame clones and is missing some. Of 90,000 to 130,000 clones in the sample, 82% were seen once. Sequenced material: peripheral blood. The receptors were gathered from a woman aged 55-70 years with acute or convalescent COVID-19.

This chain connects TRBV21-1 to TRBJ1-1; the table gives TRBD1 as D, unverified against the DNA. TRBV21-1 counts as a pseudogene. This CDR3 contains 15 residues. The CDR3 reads CASSSRTEKNTEAFF. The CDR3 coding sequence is TGTGCCAGCAGCTCACGGACAGAAAAGAACACTGAAGCTTTCTTT.

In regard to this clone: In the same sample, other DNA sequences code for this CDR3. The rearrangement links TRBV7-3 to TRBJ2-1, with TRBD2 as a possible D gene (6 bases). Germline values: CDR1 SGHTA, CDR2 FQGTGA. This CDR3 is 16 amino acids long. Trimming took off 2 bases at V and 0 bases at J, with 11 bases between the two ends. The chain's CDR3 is CASSLQGLSSYNEQFF. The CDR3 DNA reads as TGTGCCAGCAGCTTACAGGGACTTAGCTCCTACAATGAGCAGTTCTTC.

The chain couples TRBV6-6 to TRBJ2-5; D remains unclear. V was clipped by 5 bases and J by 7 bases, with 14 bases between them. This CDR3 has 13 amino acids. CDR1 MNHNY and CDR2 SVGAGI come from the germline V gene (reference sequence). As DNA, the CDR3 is TGTGCCAGCAGTCCTCTCCTGGCTGGGACCCAGTACTTC. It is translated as CASSPLLAGTQYF.